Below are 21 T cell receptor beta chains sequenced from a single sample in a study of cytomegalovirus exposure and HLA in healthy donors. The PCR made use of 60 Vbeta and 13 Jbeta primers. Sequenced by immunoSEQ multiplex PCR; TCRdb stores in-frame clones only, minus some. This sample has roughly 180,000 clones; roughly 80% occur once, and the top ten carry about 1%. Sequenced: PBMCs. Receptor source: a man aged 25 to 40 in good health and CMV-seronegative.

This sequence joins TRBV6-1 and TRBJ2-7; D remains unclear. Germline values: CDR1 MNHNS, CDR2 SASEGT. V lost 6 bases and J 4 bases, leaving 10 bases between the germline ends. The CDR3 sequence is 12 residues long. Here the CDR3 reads CASSDYRYEQYF. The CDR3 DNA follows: TGTGCCAGCAGCGATTACCGGTACGAGCAGTACTTC.

CDR3 region: CAWSQGGQPQHF. In DNA, the CDR3 is TGTGCCTGGAGTCAAGGGGGTCAGCCCCAGCATTTT. The genes are TRBV30 and TRBJ1-5; the D gene is possibly TRBD1 (6 bases). Trimming pared 2 bases from V and 6 bases from J, leaving 8 bases between. The CDR3 covers 12 residues. Germline CDR1 and CDR2: GTSNPN and SVGIG (reference sequence).

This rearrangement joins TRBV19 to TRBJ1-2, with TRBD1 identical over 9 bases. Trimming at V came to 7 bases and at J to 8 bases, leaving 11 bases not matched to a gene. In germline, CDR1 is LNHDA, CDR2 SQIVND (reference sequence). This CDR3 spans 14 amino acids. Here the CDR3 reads CASTPDRGIRGYTF. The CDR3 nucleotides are TGTGCCAGTACTCCGGACAGGGGAATACGAGGCTACACCTTC.

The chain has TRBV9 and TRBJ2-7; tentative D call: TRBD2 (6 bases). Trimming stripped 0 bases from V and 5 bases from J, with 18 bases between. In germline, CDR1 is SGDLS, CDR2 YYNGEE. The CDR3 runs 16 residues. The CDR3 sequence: CASSVDLGLTRNEQYF. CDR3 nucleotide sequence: TGTGCCAGCAGCGTAGATTTAGGGCTGACTAGGAACGAGCAGTACTTC.

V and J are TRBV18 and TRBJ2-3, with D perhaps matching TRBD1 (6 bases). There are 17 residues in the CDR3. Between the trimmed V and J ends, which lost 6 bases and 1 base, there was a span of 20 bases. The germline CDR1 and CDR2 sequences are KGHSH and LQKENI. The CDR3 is CASSLGVQGSGTDTQYF. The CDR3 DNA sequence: TGTGCCAGCTCCCTAGGCGTACAGGGCTCGGGCACAGATACGCAGTATTTT.

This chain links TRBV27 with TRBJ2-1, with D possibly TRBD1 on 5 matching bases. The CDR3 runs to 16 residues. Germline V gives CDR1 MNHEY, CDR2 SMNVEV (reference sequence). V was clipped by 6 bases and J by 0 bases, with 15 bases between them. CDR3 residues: CASRAQGFSSYNEQFF. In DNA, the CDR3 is TGTGCCAGCAGGGCCCAGGGTTTCAGCTCCTACAATGAGCAGTTCTTC.

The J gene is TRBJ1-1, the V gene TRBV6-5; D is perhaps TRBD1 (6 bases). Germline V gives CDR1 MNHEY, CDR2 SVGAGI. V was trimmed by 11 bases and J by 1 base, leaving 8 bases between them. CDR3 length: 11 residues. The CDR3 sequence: CAVGGNTEAFF. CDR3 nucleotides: TGTGCCGTAGGGGGGAACACTGAAGCTTTCTTT.

This CDR3 reads CASSFPTRLAGTLGNEQFF. CDR3 coding DNA: TGCGCCAGCAGCTTCCCCACTCGACTAGCGGGAACCTTGGGGAATGAGCAGTTCTTC. The genes are TRBV5-1 and TRBJ2-1; 11 positions agree with TRBD2. Germline CDR1 is SGHRS and CDR2 is YFSETQ. The CDR3 has 19 residues. The ends lost 2 bases at V and 7 bases at J; junction bases unmatched: 17.

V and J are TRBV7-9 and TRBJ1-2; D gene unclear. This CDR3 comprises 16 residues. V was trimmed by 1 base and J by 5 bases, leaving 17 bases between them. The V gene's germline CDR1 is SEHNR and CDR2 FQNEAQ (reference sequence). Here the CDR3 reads CASSLVEVRILYGYTF. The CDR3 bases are TGTGCCAGCAGCTTAGTGGAGGTCCGGATACTTTATGGCTACACCTTC. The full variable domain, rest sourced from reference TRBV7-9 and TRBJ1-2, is DTGVSQNPRHKITKRGQNVTFRCDPISEHNRLYWYRQTLGQGPEFLTYFQNEAQLEKSRLLSDRFSAERPKGSFSTLEIQRTEQGDSAMYLCASSLVEVRILYGYTFGSGTRLTVV.

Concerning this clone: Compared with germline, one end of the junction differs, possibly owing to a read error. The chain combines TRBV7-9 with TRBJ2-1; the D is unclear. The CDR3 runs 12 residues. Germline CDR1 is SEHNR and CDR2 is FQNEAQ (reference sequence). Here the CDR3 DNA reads TGTTCCAGCAGCTTTACTAAAAATGAGCAGTTCTTC. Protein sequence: CSSSFTKNEQFF. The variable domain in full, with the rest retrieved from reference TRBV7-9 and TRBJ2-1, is DTGVSQNPRHKITKRGQNVTFRCDPISEHNRLYWYRQTLGQGPEFLTYFQNEAQLEKSRLLSDRFSAERPKGSFSTLEIQRTEQGDSAMYLCSSSFTKNEQFFGPGTRLTVL.

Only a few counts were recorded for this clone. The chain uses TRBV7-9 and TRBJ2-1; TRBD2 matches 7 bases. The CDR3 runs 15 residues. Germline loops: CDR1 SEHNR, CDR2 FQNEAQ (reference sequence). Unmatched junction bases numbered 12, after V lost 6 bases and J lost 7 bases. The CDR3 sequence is CASRSSGTFANEQFF. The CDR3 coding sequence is TGTGCCAGCAGATCCAGCGGGACCTTCGCAAATGAGCAGTTCTTC.

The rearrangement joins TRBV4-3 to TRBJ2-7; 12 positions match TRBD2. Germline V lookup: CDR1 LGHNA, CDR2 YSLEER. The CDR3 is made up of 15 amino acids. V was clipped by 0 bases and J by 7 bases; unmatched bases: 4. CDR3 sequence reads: CASSQELAGGGEQYF. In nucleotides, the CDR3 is TGCGCCAGCAGCCAAGAGCTAGCGGGAGGGGGAGAGCAGTACTTC.

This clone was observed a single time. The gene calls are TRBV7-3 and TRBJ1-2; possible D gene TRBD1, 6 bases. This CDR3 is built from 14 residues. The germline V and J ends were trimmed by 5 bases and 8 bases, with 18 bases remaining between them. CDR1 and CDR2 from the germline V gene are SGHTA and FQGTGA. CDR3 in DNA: TGTGCCAGCAGCCCGGGGACAAACCCCCACGGCTACACCTTC. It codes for CASSPGTNPHGYTF.

The CDR3 loop is CASSPWSGLTDTQYF. The CDR3 DNA is TGTGCCAGCAGCCCATGGAGCGGCCTCACAGATACGCAGTATTTT. J is TRBJ2-3 and V is TRBV7-9; maybe TRBD2 (5 bases). CDR1 and CDR2 from the germline V gene are SEHNR and FQNEAQ (reference sequence). V was cut by 5 bases and J by 2 bases, with 14 bases left in between. CDR3 length equals 15 residues.

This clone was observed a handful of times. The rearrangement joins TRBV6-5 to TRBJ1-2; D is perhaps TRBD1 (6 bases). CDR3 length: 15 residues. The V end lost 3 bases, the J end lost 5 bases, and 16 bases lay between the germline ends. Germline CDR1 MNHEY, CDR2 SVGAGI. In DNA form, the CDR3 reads TGTGCCAGCAGTTATGTTCAGGGGTTGGGATATGGCTACACCTTC. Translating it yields CASSYVQGLGYGYTF.

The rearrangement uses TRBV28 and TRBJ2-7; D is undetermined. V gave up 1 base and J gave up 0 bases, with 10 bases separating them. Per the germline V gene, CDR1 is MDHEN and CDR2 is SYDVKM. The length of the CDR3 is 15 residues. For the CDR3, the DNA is TGTGCCAGCAGTTTATTCCAGGTACCCTCCTACGAGCAGTACTTC. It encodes CASSLFQVPSYEQYF.

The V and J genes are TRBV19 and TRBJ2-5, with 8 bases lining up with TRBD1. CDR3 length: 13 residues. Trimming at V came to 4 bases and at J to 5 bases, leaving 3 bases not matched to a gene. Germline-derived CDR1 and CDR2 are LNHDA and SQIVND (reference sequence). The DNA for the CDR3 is TGTGCCAGTAGTACAGGGGGCCTGGAGACCCAGTACTTC. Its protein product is CASSTGGLETQYF.

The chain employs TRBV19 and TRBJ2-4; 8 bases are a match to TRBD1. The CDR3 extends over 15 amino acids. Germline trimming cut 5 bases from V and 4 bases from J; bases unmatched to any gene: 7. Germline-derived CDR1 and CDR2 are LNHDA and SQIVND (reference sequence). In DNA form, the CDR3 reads TGTGCCAGTAGTTTCCGGACAGGGCCGAAAAACATTCAGTACTTC. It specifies CASSFRTGPKNIQYF.

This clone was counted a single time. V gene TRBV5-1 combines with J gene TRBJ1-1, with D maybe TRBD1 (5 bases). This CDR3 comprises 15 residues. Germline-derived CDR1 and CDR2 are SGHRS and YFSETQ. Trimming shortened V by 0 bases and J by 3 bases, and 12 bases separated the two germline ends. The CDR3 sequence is CASSLEGGGYTEAFF. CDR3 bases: TGCGCCAGCAGCTTGGAAGGCGGGGGATACACTGAAGCTTTCTTT.

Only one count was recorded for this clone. For the CDR3, the DNA is TGTGCCAGCAGCCAAGGGGGACTCGAGTACAATGAGCAGTTCTTC. It encodes CASSQGGLEYNEQFF. V and J are TRBV14 and TRBJ2-1, with D tentatively TRBD2 (6 bases). The V and J ends lost 1 base and 4 bases respectively, with 11 bases between them. The germline gives CDR1 SGHDN, CDR2 FVKESK. The CDR3 length is 15 residues. Based on the CDR3 plus reference TRBV14 and TRBJ2-1, the full variable domain is EAGVTQFPSHSVIEKGQTVTLRCDPISGHDNLYWYRRVMGKEIKFLLHFVKESKQDESGMPNNRFLAERTGGTYSTLKVQPAELEDSGVYFCASSQGGLEYNEQFFGPGTRLTVL.

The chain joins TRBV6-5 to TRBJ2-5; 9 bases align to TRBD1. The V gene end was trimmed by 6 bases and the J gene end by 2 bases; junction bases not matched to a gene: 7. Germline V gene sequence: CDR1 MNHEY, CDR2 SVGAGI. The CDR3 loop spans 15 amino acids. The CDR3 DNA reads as TGTGCCAGCAGCAACAGGGGGCAGGTTCAAGAGACCCAGTACTTC. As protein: CASSNRGQVQETQYF.